Below are 28 T cell receptor beta chains sequenced from a single sample in a study of molecular identifiers for immune sequencing clone quantification. Using its own MiXCR run on the PCR reads, TCRdb lists one record per CDR3 protein. The table has about 630,000 distinct CDR3 sequences, roughly 27% seen once; the top ten hold 0.6% to 0.9%. The specimen sequenced was naive CD8+ T cells from blood, with Jurkat cell RNA spiked in. As for subset: FACS-sorted CD8+CD4-CCR7+CD45RA+ naive T cells. All receptors derive from a human donor in good health. Some libraries in this study had Jurkat cell RNA spiked in.

The rearrangement uses TRBV14 and TRBJ1-1; D is ambiguous. This CDR3 is 13 amino acids long. Trimming removed 4 bases from V and 4 bases from J, with 10 bases in between. Germline values: CDR1 SGHDN, CDR2 FVKESK. For the CDR3, the DNA is TGTGCCAGCAGCCCGATTTCTAGCACTGAAGCTTTCTTT. Translation: CASSPISSTEAFF.

This clonotype has a count of ten or more. This chain joins TRBV20-1 and TRBJ2-3; weak D call: TRBD1 (6 bases). This CDR3 is built from 13 residues. Trimming removed 4 bases from V and 2 bases from J, with 10 bases in between. CDR1 and CDR2 (germline): DFQATT, SNEGSKA (reference sequence). The CDR3 DNA reads as TGCAGTGCTACAGGGGTCAACACAGATACGCAGTATTTT. This encodes CSATGVNTDTQYF.

A few counts support this clonotype. The chain carries TRBV6-2 or TRBV6-3 and TRBJ1-1, with D possibly TRBD1 on 6 matching bases. In germline, CDR1 is MNHEY, CDR2 SVGEGT. CDR3 length equals 16 residues. V lost 3 bases and J 3 bases, leaving 17 bases between the germline ends. CDR3 amino acids: CASSYVVGAGDTEAFF. CDR3 in DNA: TGTGCCAGCAGTTATGTGGTCGGGGCAGGGGACACTGAAGCTTTCTTT.

The rearrangement uses TRBV12-3 or TRBV12-4 and TRBJ1-1, with D tentatively TRBD1 (5 bases). The CDR3 runs to 15 residues. The ends were cut back, 2 bases at V and 1 base at J, with 11 bases in the middle. The CDR3 DNA follows: TGTGCCAGCAGTTTATGGGGGTTTGGGAACACTGAAGCTTTCTTT. Translation gives CASSLWGFGNTEAFF.

The table lists this clonotype with a few counts. The V and J genes are TRBV20-1 and TRBJ2-3; D perhaps matches TRBD2 (5 bases). The V end was cut by 1 base, the J end by 2 bases, with 10 bases between. CDR3 length equals 14 residues. Germline V gene sequence: CDR1 DFQATT, CDR2 SNEGSKA (reference sequence). The CDR3 reads CSARVSVNTDTQYF. The CDR3 region has the DNA TGCAGTGCTAGAGTTAGCGTGAACACAGATACGCAGTATTTT.

This clonotype was observed a few times. The genes are TRBV14 and TRBJ2-3; D is possibly TRBD1 (6 bases). Looked up from germline, CDR1 is SGHDN and CDR2 is FVKESK. V was pared by 0 bases and J by 6 bases, with 13 bases between. This CDR3 comprises 15 residues. CDR3 region: CASSQDQHRDDTQYF. The CDR3 DNA sequence: TGTGCCAGCAGCCAAGATCAGCACAGGGACGATACGCAGTATTTT. The entire variable domain, with the rest obtained from reference TRBV14 and TRBJ2-3, is as follows: EAGVTQFPSHSVIEKGQTVTLRCDPISGHDNLYWYRRVMGKEIKFLLHFVKESKQDESGMPNNRFLAERTGGTYSTLKVQPAELEDSGVYFCASSQDQHRDDTQYFGPGTRLTVL.

The chain recombines TRBV11-1 with TRBJ2-3; possible D gene TRBD2, 6 bases. The ends were cut back, 5 bases at V and 8 bases at J, with 17 bases in the middle. This CDR3 is 14 amino acids long. In germline, CDR1 is SGHAT, CDR2 FQDESV (reference sequence). The CDR3 region is CASSQDGLGGTQYF. CDR3 sequence (DNA): TGTGCCAGCAGCCAGGATGGGCTGGGAGGTACGCAGTATTTT.

The sample holds a few counts of this clonotype. The rearrangement uses TRBV4-1 and TRBJ1-6, with TRBD1 as a possible D gene (6 bases). Trimming cost V 3 bases and J 10 bases, with 22 bases left between them. This CDR3 region has 17 residues. CDR1 and CDR2 from the germline V gene are MGHRA and YSYEKL. The CDR3 region is CASSQEHRVGIGSPLHF. The CDR3 DNA reads as TGCGCCAGCAGCCAGGAACACAGGGTAGGAATTGGATCACCCCTCCACTTT.

V and J are TRBV19 and TRBJ2-7; D might be TRBD2 (6 bases). Germline V gene sequence: CDR1 LNHDA, CDR2 SQIVND (reference sequence). The V end was cut by 3 bases, the J end by 3 bases, with 9 bases between. This CDR3 spans 13 amino acids. Here the CDR3 reads CASSIGGHYEQYF. The CDR3 DNA reads TGTGCCAGTAGTATCGGAGGGCACTACGAGCAGTACTTC. The entire variable domain, with the rest obtained from reference TRBV19 and TRBJ2-7, is as follows: DGGITQSPKYLFRKEGQNVTLSCEQNLNHDAMYWYRQDPGQGLRLIYYSQIVNDFQKGDIAEGYSVSREKKESFPLTVTSAQKNPTAFYLCASSIGGHYEQYFGPGTRLTVT.

This clonotype turned up a few times. V usage is TRBV5-6 and J usage is TRBJ2-1, with 9 bases that match TRBD2. This CDR3 is built from 13 residues. V shed 4 bases, J shed 6 bases, and the junction held 2 bases outside the gene matches. Looked up from germline, CDR1 is SGHDT and CDR2 is YYEEEE. The CDR3 loop reads CASSLTSGNEQFF. The CDR3, as DNA: TGTGCCAGCAGCCTGACTAGCGGCAATGAGCAGTTCTTC.

In the case of this clonotype: A clone one base away is much larger, so this may be a read error. The V gene is TRBV20-1, the J gene TRBJ1-1; D not resolved. Trimming removed 1 base from V and 9 bases from J, with 21 bases in between. The CDR3 totals 15 residues. CDR1 and CDR2 (germline): DFQATT, SNEGSKA (reference sequence). CDR3 amino acids: CSARALAPPVSQAFF. The CDR3 DNA sequence: TGCAGTGCTAGAGCTTTAGCCCCTCCCGTCTCCCAAGCTTTCTTT.

The chain combines TRBV6-5 with TRBJ1-2, with D possibly TRBD1 on 5 matching bases. CDR3 length equals 15 residues. Trimming stripped 4 bases from V and 6 bases from J, with 18 bases between. The germline gives CDR1 MNHEY, CDR2 SVGAGI. The chain's CDR3 is CASSSRVAGGDGYTF. For the CDR3, the DNA is TGTGCCAGCAGTTCCCGGGTCGCGGGGGGGGATGGCTACACCTTC.

The chain is built from TRBV5-1 and TRBJ1-1; TRBD1 aligns across 8 bases. CDR1 is SGHRS, CDR2 YFSETQ, per germline. J gave up 4 bases and V 2 bases, and 4 bases lay outside the gene matches. The CDR3 is 14 amino acids. This CDR3 reads CASSLRTGFTEAFF. Written as DNA, the CDR3 is TGCGCCAGCAGCTTAAGGACAGGGTTCACTGAAGCTTTCTTT.

This clonotype was observed a few times. V usage is TRBV6-2 or TRBV6-3 and J usage is TRBJ1-3; TRBD1 matches at 7 bases. Germline V gives CDR1 MNHEY, CDR2 SVGEGT. Trimming cost V 4 bases and J 0 bases; bases outside gene matches: 9. This CDR3 is built from 17 residues. Here the CDR3 reads CASSSPRDSYSGNTIYF. CDR3 nucleotides: TGTGCCAGCAGTTCGCCCCGGGACAGCTACTCTGGAAACACCATATATTTT.

Concerning this clonotype: An end of the junction does not agree with germline; a read error may underlie this. CDR3 region: CASSQDSRTPNSPLPF. For the CDR3, the DNA is TGTGCCAGCAGCCAAGATAGTCGGACACCCAATTCACCCCTCCCCTTT. This sequence joins TRBV3-1 and TRBJ1-6; tentative D call: TRBD1 (5 bases). The CDR3 has 16 amino acids. Germline CDR1 is LGHDT and CDR2 is YNNKEL (reference sequence). Filled out from reference TRBV3-1 and TRBJ1-6, the complete variable domain reads DTAVSQTPKYLVTQMGNDKSIKCEQNLGHDTMYWYKQDSKKFLKIMFSYNNKELIINETVPNRFSPKSPDKAHLNLHINSLELGDSAVYFCASSQDSRTPNSPLPFGNGTRLTVT.

The rearrangement joins TRBV2 to TRBJ1-2; D might be TRBD1 (5 bases). There are 14 residues in the CDR3. Trimming took 10 bases from V and 2 from J, leaving 17 bases between them. In germline, CDR1 is SNHLY, CDR2 FYNNEI. Here the CDR3 DNA reads TGTGCCACGCAAACGGGACCGCGCAACTATGGCTACACCTTC. Translated: CATQTGPRNYGYTF.

At least ten counts were recorded for this clonotype. This chain links TRBV7-9 with TRBJ2-3, with a possible D match to TRBD2 (7 bases). In germline, CDR1 is SEHNR, CDR2 FQNEAQ (reference sequence). The ends were cut back, 10 bases at V and 0 bases at J, with 11 bases in the middle. The CDR3 covers 13 residues. The CDR3 nucleotides read TGTGCCACGGGGGGCCCTAGCACAGATACGCAGTATTTT. Amino acid sequence: CATGGPSTDTQYF.

This clonotype was observed a handful of times. This chain joins TRBV11-2 and TRBJ2-1; D perhaps matches TRBD1 (6 bases). Germline V gene data show CDR1 as SGHAT and CDR2 as FQNNGV. The CDR3 loop spans 18 amino acids. V lost 1 base to trimming and J lost 7 bases, with 23 bases between them. The CDR3 region is CASSLGEMRDTGTNEQFF. The CDR3 nucleotides read TGTGCCAGCAGCTTAGGGGAGATGAGGGACACGGGTACGAATGAGCAGTTCTTC.

This clonotype was seen a few times. At one end the junction does not follow the germline gene, possibly because of a read error. The chain has TRBV10-3 and TRBJ1-1; possibly TRBD1 for D (6 bases). CDR3 length: 17 residues. Germline values: CDR1 ENHRY, CDR2 SYGVKD. CDR3 loop: CAISEGGGRNDKTEAFF. DNA of the CDR3: TGTGCCATCAGTGAGGGCGGGGGCAGGAATGATAAGACTGAAGCTTTCTTC.

This clonotype was seen repeatedly, ten times or more. This chain connects TRBV12-3 or TRBV12-4 to TRBJ1-1, with 8 bases lining up with TRBD1. This CDR3 comprises 14 residues. J gave up 3 bases and V 6 bases, and 6 bases lay outside the gene matches. CDR3 DNA sequence: TGTGCCAGCAGGACAGGGGCCTTGGACACTGAAGCTTTCTTT. This gives the protein CASRTGALDTEAFF.

This clonotype was counted at least ten times. The chain links TRBV7-9 to TRBJ1-6, with D uncertain. V dropped 1 base and J dropped 9 bases, with 7 bases sitting between them. The germline V gene encodes CDR1 SEHNR and CDR2 FQNEAQ (reference sequence). The CDR3 has 13 amino acids. CDR3 DNA sequence: TGTGCCAGCAGCTTAGGGGTGGGTTCACCCCTCCACTTT. It yields the protein CASSLGVGSPLHF.

This clonotype was seen repeatedly, ten times or more. The V call is TRBV6-2 or TRBV6-3, the J call TRBJ1-1; a weak D match, TRBD1 (5 bases). This CDR3 contains 12 residues. The germline gives CDR1 MNHEY, CDR2 SVGEGT. Trimming left V 5 bases short and J 8 bases short, with 12 bases between. The CDR3 spells CASSPGHSEAFF. Here the CDR3 DNA reads TGTGCCAGCAGTCCCGGACACTCAGAAGCTTTCTTT.

This clonotype was observed at least ten times. The V gene is TRBV28, the J gene TRBJ2-1; D uncertain. Germline loops: CDR1 MDHEN, CDR2 SYDVKM. The CDR3 extends over 11 amino acids. Deletions cut 3 bases from V and 8 bases from J, with 5 bases between. The CDR3 is CASSFTDEQFF. The CDR3 DNA sequence: TGTGCCAGCAGTTTCACGGATGAGCAGTTCTTC.

In its sample, this clonotype was seen many times. This chain connects TRBV12-3 or TRBV12-4 to TRBJ2-7; 9 bases are a match to TRBD1. The CDR3 extends over 13 amino acids. V was clipped by 4 bases and J by 7 bases; unmatched bases: 5. CDR3 sequence: CASSYRGRWEQYF. The CDR3 nucleotides are TGTGCCAGCAGTTACAGGGGGCGCTGGGAGCAGTACTTC.

The CDR3 DNA follows: TGTGCCAGCAGCTTAGCGCAGCGGGGGAGCGAAAAACTGTTTTTT. Its translation is CASSLAQRGSEKLFF. The chain carries TRBV7-9 and TRBJ1-4, with D possibly matching TRBD1 (5 bases). Germline V gene lookup returns CDR1 SEHNR and CDR2 FQNEAQ (reference sequence). The CDR3 has 15 residues. V was cut by 0 bases and J by 8 bases, with 13 bases left in between.

This clonotype was counted a few times. The gene calls are TRBV9 and TRBJ2-3, with 8 bases matching TRBD2. The CDR3 consists of 18 residues. The V and J ends lost 1 base and 10 bases, in that order; junction bases with no gene match: 20. Germline V gene sequence: CDR1 SGDLS, CDR2 YYNGEE. The CDR3 loop reads CASSVTVSGEQVGYPQYF. CDR3 nucleotides: TGTGCCAGCAGCGTAACGGTTAGCGGGGAACAAGTGGGATATCCGCAGTATTTT.

In this sample, this clonotype turned up a few times. The rearrangement links TRBV27 to TRBJ2-7, with 10 bases that match TRBD1. Trimming removed 6 bases from V and 2 bases from J; junction bases left unmatched: 10. The germline gives CDR1 MNHEY, CDR2 SMNVEV (reference sequence). This CDR3 has 16 residues. CDR3 sequence: CASSDMRTGGPYEQYF. In DNA form, the CDR3 reads TGTGCCAGCAGCGATATGCGGACAGGGGGTCCCTACGAGCAGTACTTC.

This clonotype was counted a few times. The chain carries TRBV14 and TRBJ1-6, with TRBD1 identical over 9 bases. There are 16 residues in the CDR3. V trimming: 5 bases; J trimming: 4 bases; junction bases outside the gene matches: 6. Germline CDR1 is SGHDN and CDR2 is FVKESK. The CDR3 spells CASSTGTGTYNSPLHF. CDR3 bases: TGTGCCAGCAGCACCGGGACAGGGACGTATAATTCACCCCTCCACTTT.